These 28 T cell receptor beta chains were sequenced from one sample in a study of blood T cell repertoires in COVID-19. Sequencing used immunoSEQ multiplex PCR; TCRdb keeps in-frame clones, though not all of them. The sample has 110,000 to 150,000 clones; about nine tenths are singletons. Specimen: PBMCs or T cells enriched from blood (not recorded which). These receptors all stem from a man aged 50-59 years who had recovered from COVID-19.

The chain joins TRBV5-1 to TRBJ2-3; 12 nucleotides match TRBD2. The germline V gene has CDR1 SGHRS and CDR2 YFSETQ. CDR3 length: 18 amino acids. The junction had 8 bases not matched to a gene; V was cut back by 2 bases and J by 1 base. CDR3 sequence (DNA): TGCGCCAGCAGCTTTGTCCTAGCGGGAGGGCCGCGCACAGATACGCAGTATTTT. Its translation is CASSFVLAGGPRTDTQYF. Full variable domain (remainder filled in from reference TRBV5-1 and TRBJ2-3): KAGVTQTPRYLIKTRGQQVTLSCSPISGHRSVSWYQQTPGQGLQFLFEYFSETQRNKGNFPGRFSGRQFSNSRSEMNVSTLELGDSALYLCASSFVLAGGPRTDTQYFGPGTRLTVL.

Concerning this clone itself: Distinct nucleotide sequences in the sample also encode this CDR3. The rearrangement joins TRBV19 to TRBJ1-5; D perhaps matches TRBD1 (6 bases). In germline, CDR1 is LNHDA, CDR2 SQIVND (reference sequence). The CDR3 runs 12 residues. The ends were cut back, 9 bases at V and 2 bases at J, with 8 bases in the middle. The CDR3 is CASNRGNQPQHF. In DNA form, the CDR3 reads TGTGCCAGCAACAGGGGCAATCAGCCCCAGCATTTT.

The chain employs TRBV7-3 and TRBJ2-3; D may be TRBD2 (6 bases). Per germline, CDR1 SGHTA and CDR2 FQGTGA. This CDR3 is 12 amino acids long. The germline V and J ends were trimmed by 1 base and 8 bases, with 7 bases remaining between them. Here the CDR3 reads CASSLNGGTQYF. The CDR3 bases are TGTGCCAGCAGCTTAAACGGGGGTACGCAGTATTTT.

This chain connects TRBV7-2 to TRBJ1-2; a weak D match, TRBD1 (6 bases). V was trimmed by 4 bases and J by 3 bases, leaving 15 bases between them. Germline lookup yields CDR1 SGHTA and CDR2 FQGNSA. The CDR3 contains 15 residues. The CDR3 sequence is CASSSWGGSDYGYTF. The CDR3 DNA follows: TGTGCCAGCAGCTCTTGGGGGGGCTCAGACTATGGCTACACCTTC. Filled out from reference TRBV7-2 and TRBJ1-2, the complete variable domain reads GAGVSQSPSNKVTEKGKDVELRCDPISGHTALYWYRQSLGQGLEFLIYFQGNSAPDKSGLPSDRFSAERTGGSVSTLTIQRTQQEDSAVYLCASSSWGGSDYGYTFGSGTRLTVV.

In DNA, the CDR3 is TGTGCCAGCAGCCTTCGAACCAGCGACTACAATGAGCAGTTCTTC. Translated, it gives CASSLRTSDYNEQFF. J is TRBJ2-1 and V is TRBV7-8; D not certain. The CDR3 has 15 residues. V was cut by 5 bases and J by 3 bases, with 14 bases left in between. The germline V gene has CDR1 SGHVS and CDR2 FQNEAQ.

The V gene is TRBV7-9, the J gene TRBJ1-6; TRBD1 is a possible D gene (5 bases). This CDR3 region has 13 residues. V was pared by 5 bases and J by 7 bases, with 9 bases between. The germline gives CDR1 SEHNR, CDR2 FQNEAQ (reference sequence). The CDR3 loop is CASSPRGNSPLHF. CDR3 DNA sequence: TGTGCCAGCAGCCCACGGGGGAATTCACCCCTCCACTTT.

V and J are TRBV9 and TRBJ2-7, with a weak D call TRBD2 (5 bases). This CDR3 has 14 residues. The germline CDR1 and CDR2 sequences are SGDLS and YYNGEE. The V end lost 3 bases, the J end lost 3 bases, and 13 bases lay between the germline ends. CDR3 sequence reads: CASSAMGANYEQYF. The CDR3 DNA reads TGTGCCAGCAGCGCCATGGGAGCGAACTACGAGCAGTACTTC.

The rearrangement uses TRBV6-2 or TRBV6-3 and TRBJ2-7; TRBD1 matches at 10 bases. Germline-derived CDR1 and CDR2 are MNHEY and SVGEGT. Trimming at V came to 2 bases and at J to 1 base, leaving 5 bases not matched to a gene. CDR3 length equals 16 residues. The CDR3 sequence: CASSYRDRGSSYEQYV. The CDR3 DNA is TGTGCCAGCAGTTACCGGGACAGGGGAAGTTCCTACGAGCAGTACGTC.

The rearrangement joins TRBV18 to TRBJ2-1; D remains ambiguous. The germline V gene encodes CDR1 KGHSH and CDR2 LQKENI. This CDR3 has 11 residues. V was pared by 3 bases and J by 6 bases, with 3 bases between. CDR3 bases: TGTGCCAGCTCACCCATCAATGAGCAGTTCTTC. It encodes CASSPINEQFF.

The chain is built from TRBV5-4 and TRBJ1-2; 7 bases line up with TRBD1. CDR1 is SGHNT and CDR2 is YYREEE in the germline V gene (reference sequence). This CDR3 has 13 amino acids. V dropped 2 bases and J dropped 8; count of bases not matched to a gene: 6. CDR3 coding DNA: TGTGCCAGCAGCTTTGAGACAGGGATGGGCTACACCTTC. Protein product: CASSFETGMGYTF. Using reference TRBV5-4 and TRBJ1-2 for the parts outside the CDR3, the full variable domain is ETGVTQSPTHLIKTRGQQVTLRCSSQSGHNTVSWYQQALGQGPQFIFQYYREEENGRGNFPPRFSGLQFPNYSSELNVNALELDDSALYLCASSFETGMGYTFGSGTRLTVV.

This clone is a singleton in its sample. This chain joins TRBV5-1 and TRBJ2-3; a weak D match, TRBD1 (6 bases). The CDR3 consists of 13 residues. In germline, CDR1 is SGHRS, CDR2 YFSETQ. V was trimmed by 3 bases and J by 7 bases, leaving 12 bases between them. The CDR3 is CASSSQGTYTQYF. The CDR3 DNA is TGCGCCAGCAGCTCACAGGGAACTTATACGCAGTATTTT. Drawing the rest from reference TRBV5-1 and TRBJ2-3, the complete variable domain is KAGVTQTPRYLIKTRGQQVTLSCSPISGHRSVSWYQQTPGQGLQFLFEYFSETQRNKGNFPGRFSGRQFSNSRSEMNVSTLELGDSALYLCASSSQGTYTQYFGPGTRLTVL.

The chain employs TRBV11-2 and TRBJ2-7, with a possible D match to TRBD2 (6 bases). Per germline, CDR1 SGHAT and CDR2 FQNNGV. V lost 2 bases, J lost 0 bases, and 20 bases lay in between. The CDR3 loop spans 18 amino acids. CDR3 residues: CASSLSVGGTYYSYEQYF. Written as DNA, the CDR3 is TGTGCCAGCAGCTTATCCGTGGGCGGGACCTATTACTCCTACGAGCAGTACTTC. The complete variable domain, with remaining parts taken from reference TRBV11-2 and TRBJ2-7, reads EAGVAQSPRYKIIEKRQSVAFWCNPISGHATLYWYQQILGQGPKLLIQFQNNGVVDDSQLPKDRFSAERLKGVDSTLKIQPAKLEDSAVYLCASSLSVGGTYYSYEQYFGPGTRLTVT.

For the CDR3, the DNA is TGTGCCAGCAGTGAAGTCCCACTGAATAGCTACGAGCAGTACTTC. Its protein product is CASSEVPLNSYEQYF. This rearrangement joins TRBV6-1 to TRBJ2-7; no clear D. The ends were cut back, 1 base at V and 3 bases at J, with 13 bases in the middle. CDR3 length equals 15 residues. CDR1 and CDR2 (germline): MNHNS, SASEGT.

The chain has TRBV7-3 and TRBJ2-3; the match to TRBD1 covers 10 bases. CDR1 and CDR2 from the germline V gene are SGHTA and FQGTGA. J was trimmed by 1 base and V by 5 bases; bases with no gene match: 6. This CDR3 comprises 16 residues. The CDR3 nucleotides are TGTGCCAGCAGCGCGACAGGGGGCTTTGGCACAGATACGCAGTATTTT. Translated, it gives CASSATGGFGTDTQYF.

Here the CDR3 DNA reads TGTGCCACCAGCCCCGGTACAGGGGGTTTCACAGATACGCAGTATTTT. Translating it yields CATSPGTGGFTDTQYF. The J gene is TRBJ2-3, the V gene TRBV24-1; 8 positions agree with TRBD1. The CDR3 covers 16 residues. V lost 7 bases and J lost 2; bases outside the gene matches: 10. Germline V CDR1 and CDR2: KGHDR, SFDVKD.

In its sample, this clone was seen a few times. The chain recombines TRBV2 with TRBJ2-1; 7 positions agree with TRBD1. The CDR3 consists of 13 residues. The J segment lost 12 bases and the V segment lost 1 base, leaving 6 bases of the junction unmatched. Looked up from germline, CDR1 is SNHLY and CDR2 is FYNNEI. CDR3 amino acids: CASSEGPGDRQFF. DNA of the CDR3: TGTGCCAGCAGTGAAGGCCCAGGGGACAGGCAGTTCTTC.

CDR3 DNA: TGTGCCAGCTCGGAGGGGACAGGGGAAGGTTTTCTAGCCAAAAACATTCAGTACTTC. Encoded protein: CASSEGTGEGFLAKNIQYF. The chain links TRBV18 to TRBJ2-4, with 10 bases lining up with TRBD1. The CDR3 runs 19 residues. V shed 6 bases, J shed 0 bases, and the junction held 14 bases outside the gene matches. Germline lookup yields CDR1 KGHSH and CDR2 LQKENI.

This CDR3 reads CASSGQGDINYGYTF. The DNA for the CDR3 is TGTGCCAGCAGCGGTCAGGGCGATATTAACTATGGCTACACCTTC. The chain is built from TRBV9 and TRBJ1-2; maybe TRBD1 (5 bases). The CDR3 totals 15 residues. The germline V gene has CDR1 SGDLS and CDR2 YYNGEE. V was shortened by 3 bases and J by 1 base, with 13 bases between the two germline ends.

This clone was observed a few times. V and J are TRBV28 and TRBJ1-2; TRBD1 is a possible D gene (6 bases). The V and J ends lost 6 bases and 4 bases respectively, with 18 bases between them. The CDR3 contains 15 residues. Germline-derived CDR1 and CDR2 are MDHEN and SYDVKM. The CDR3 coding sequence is TGTGCCAGCAGAACAGGACAGCCGGCCCGCTATGGCTACACCTTC. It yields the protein CASRTGQPARYGYTF.

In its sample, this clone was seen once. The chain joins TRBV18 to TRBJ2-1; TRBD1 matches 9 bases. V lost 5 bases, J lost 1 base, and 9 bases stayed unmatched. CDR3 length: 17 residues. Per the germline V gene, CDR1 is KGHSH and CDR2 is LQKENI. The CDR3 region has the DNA TGTGCCAGCTCAACAACAACCGGACAGGGGTCCTACAATGAGCAGTTCTTC. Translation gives CASSTTTGQGSYNEQFF.

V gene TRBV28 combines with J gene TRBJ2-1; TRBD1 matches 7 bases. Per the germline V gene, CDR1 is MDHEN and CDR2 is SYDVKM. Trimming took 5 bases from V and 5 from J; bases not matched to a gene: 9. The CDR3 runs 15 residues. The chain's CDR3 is CASSAIGTENNEQFF. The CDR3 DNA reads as TGTGCCAGCAGTGCGATCGGGACAGAAAACAATGAGCAGTTCTTC.

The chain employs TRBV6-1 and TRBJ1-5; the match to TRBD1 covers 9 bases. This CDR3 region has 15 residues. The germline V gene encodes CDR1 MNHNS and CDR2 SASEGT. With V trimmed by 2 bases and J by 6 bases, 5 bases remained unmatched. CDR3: CASSENRGQVQPQHF. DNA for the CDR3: TGTGCCAGCAGTGAAAACAGGGGGCAGGTTCAGCCCCAGCATTTT.

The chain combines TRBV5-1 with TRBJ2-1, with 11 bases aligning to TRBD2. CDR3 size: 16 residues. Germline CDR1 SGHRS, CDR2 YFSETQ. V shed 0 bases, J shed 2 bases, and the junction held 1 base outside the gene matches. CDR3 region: CASSLVGLAAYNEQFF. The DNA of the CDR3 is TGCGCCAGCAGCTTGGTGGGACTAGCGGCCTACAATGAGCAGTTCTTC.

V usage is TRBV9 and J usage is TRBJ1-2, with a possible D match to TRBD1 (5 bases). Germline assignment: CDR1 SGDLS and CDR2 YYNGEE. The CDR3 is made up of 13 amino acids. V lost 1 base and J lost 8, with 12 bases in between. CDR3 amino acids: CASSVNGGRGYTF. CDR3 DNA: TGTGCCAGCAGCGTAAACGGGGGTCGGGGCTACACCTTC.

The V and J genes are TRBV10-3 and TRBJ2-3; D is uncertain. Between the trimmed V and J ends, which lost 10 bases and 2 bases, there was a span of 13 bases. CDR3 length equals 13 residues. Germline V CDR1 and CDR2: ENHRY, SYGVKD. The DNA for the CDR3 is TGTGCCACACTGGCTGAGGACACAGATACGCAGTATTTT. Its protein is CATLAEDTDTQYF.

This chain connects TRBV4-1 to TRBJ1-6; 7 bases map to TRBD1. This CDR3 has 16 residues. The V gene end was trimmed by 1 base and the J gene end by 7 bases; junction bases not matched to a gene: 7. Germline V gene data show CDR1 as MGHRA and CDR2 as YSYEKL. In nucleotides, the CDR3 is TGCGCCAGCAGCCAAGGACAGGGACCGAAAAATTCACCCCTCCACTTT. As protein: CASSQGQGPKNSPLHF.

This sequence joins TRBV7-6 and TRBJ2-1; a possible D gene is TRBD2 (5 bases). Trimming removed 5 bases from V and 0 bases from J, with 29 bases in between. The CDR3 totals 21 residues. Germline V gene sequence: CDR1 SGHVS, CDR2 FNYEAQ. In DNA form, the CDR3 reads TGTGCCAGCAGCCACCCGGGCCGGACTTATCCGCAACTCAGCTCCTACAATGAGCAGTTCTTC. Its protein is CASSHPGRTYPQLSSYNEQFF.

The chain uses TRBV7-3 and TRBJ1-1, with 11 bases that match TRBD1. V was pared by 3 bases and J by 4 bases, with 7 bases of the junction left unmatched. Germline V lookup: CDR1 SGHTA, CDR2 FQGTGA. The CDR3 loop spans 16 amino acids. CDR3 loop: CASSFWGGQGATEAFF. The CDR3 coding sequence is TGTGCCAGCAGCTTTTGGGGCGGACAGGGGGCCACTGAAGCTTTCTTT.